These 10 T cell receptor beta chains came from one sample sequenced in a study of cytomegalovirus exposure and HLA in healthy donors. PCR primers comprised 60 Vbeta and 13 Jbeta primers. Sequencing used immunoSEQ multiplex PCR; TCRdb keeps in-frame clones, though not all of them. The sample shows about 190,000 clones, roughly 73% of them seen only once. The sequenced sample consisted of PBMCs. These receptors came from a woman younger than 45 in good health and CMV-seronegative.

V gene TRBV30 combines with J gene TRBJ1-1; D gene ambiguous. V was pared by 2 bases and J by 7 bases, with 14 bases between. The CDR3 contains 13 residues. Germline assignment: CDR1 GTSNPN and CDR2 SVGIG (reference sequence). CDR3: CAWSKGRSDEAFF. In DNA, the CDR3 is TGTGCCTGGAGTAAAGGGAGGAGCGATGAAGCTTTCTTT.

A few counts support this clone. The gene calls are TRBV5-5 and TRBJ1-5; maybe TRBD1 (5 bases). The CDR3 runs to 15 residues. Germline lookup yields CDR1 SGHKS and CDR2 YYEKEE (reference sequence). Trimming pared 2 bases from V and 7 bases from J, leaving 16 bases between. CDR3 DNA: TGTGCCAGCAGCTTAAAGGGTCAGGGTCAACAGCCCCAGCATTTT. The encoded protein is CASSLKGQGQQPQHF.

This chain uses TRBV4-1 with TRBJ2-2, with 7 bases that match TRBD1. The CDR3 length is 19 residues. The ends lost 0 bases at V and 2 bases at J; junction bases unmatched: 12. CDR1 is MGHRA and CDR2 is YSYEKL in the germline V gene. CDR3 loop: CASSQDKKNRGFNTGELFF. The CDR3 DNA reads TGCGCCAGCAGCCAAGATAAAAAGAACAGGGGATTTAACACCGGGGAGCTGTTTTTT.

The rearrangement joins TRBV5-1 to TRBJ2-5; 10 bases are shared with TRBD2. The germline V gene encodes CDR1 SGHRS and CDR2 YFSETQ. The CDR3 totals 18 residues. Losses at the gene ends were 2 bases for V and 2 bases for J; bases not matched to a gene: 12. The CDR3 DNA follows: TGCGCCAGCAGCTTTCAAACTAGCGGGATGGTAACGCAAGAGACCCAGTACTTC. Translation: CASSFQTSGMVTQETQYF.

This clone appeared once. V is TRBV4-2 and J is TRBJ2-7; 14 nucleotides match TRBD2. CDR3 length equals 17 residues. Germline V CDR1 and CDR2: LGHNA, YNFKEQ. V shed 0 bases and J 6 bases; nucleotides not matched to a gene: 7. For the CDR3, the DNA is TGTGCCAGCAGCCAAGATTACGGGACTAGCGGGGGCTTCGAGCAGTACTTC. Its translation: CASSQDYGTSGGFEQYF.

This clone showed up just a few times. This rearrangement joins TRBV5-1 to TRBJ1-1, with 8 bases that match TRBD1. In germline, CDR1 is SGHRS, CDR2 YFSETQ. V trimming: 5 bases; J trimming: 4 bases; junction bases outside the gene matches: 13. CDR3 length equals 16 residues. The CDR3 protein is CASSWNDDRGSTEAFF. DNA for the CDR3: TGCGCCAGCAGTTGGAACGACGACAGGGGTAGCACTGAAGCTTTCTTT.

This clone was picked up one time. The rearrangement uses TRBV28 and TRBJ1-5, with TRBD1 identical over 10 bases. Per germline, CDR1 MDHEN and CDR2 SYDVKM. The CDR3 is 16 amino acids. Trimming took 5 bases from V and 2 from J; bases not matched to a gene: 6. The CDR3 loop reads CASSRDRGFRNQPQHF. DNA for the CDR3: TGTGCCAGCAGTAGGGACAGGGGTTTTCGCAATCAGCCCCAGCATTTT.

This chain links TRBV7-9 with TRBJ1-3, with 8 nucleotides matching TRBD1. The CDR3 runs to 16 residues. From germline, CDR1 is SEHNR and CDR2 FQNEAQ (reference sequence). V lost 4 bases to trimming and J lost 8 bases; unmatched junction nucleotides: 13. In DNA form, the CDR3 reads TGTGCCAGCAGCTCCTGGACAGGGTTGGACCCGGACACCATATATTTT. Translated, it gives CASSSWTGLDPDTIYF.

The V and J genes are TRBV27 and TRBJ2-1; 9 bases agree with TRBD2. This CDR3 is 14 amino acids long. After removal of 2 bases from V and 10 bases from J, the junction contained 6 bases not matched to a gene. Germline V lookup: CDR1 MNHEY, CDR2 SMNVEV (reference sequence). This CDR3 is CASSLGLAGCEQFF. Here the CDR3 DNA reads TGTGCCAGCAGTTTAGGGCTAGCGGGATGCGAGCAGTTCTTC.

The chain is built from TRBV4-1 and TRBJ2-7; D is undetermined. The CDR3 sequence is 14 residues long. Trimming took 0 bases from V and 2 from J, leaving 8 bases between them. CDR1 MGHRA and CDR2 YSYEKL come from the germline V gene. The CDR3 DNA reads TGCGCCAGCAGCCAAGAATTCAGAACCTACGAGCAGTACTTC. As protein: CASSQEFRTYEQYF.